This T cell receptor (beta chain) was identified in a study of blood T cell repertoires in COVID-19. The overall study: Researchers got acute and convalescent COVID-19 samples from the United States, Italy and Spain.

After removal of 5 bases from V and 4 bases from J, the junction contained 10 bases not matched to a gene. The CDR3 is made up of 17 amino acids. Germline V gene lookup returns CDR1 MNHNY and CDR2 SVGAGI (reference sequence). The authors' processing: It was from reference gene primer amplification that nucleated cell counts were estimated. The repertoire was sequenced with immunoSEQ multiplex PCR; TCRdb's copy has only in-frame clones and lacks some. V and J calls and clone size come straight from that table; D and trimming were deduced from the DNA. The sample comprises about 88,000 clones, 90% to 95% of which are singletons, and more than 1.5% rests with the top ten.

This sequence originates from a man aged 60 to 69 with acute or convalescent COVID-19. This sequence joins TRBV6-6 and TRBJ2-1; 11 bases align to TRBD2. The sequenced material came from peripheral blood. CDR3 nucleotides: TGTGCCAGCAGTCGGACTAGCGGGTCGCAACGGTACAATGAGCAGTTCTTC. Residues: CASSRTSGSQRYNEQFF.